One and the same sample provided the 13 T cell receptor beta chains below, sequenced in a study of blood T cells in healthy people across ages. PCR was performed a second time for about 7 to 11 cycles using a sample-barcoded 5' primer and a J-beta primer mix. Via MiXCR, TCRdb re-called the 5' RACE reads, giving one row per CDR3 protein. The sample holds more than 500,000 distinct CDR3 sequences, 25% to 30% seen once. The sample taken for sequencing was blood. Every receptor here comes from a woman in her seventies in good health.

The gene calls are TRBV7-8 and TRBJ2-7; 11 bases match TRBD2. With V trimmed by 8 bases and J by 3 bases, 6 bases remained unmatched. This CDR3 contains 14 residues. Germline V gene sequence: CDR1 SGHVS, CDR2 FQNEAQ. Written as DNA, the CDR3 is TGTGCCAGCCGTAATCTAGCGGGGGGCTACGAGCAGTACTTC. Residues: CASRNLAGGYEQYF.

This chain's CDR3 is CATSDSRDIQVGEQFF. The CDR3 nucleotides are TGTGCCACCAGTGATTCCCGGGACATACAGGTTGGTGAGCAGTTCTTC. The chain is built from TRBV24-1 and TRBJ2-5; a weak D match, TRBD1 (6 bases). Near its end, the DNA agrees better with TRBJ2-1, so the J call may be wrong. The CDR3 runs 16 residues. Germline CDR1 KGHDR, CDR2 SFDVKD.

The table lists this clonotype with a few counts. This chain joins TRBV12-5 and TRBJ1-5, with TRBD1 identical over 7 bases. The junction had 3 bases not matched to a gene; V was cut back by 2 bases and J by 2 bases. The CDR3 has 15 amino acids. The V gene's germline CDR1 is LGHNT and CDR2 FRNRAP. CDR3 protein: CASGLLTGGNQPQHF. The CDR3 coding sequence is TGTGCTAGTGGTTTGTTAACAGGGGGCAATCAGCCCCAGCATTTT.

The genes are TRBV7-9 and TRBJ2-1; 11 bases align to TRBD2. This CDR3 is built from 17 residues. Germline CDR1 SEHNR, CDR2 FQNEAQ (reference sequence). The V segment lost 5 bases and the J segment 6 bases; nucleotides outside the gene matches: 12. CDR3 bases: TGTGCCAGCAGCCGGAGGGCTAGCGGGGGGTTGTTCAATGAGCAGTTCTTC. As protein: CASSRRASGGLFNEQFF. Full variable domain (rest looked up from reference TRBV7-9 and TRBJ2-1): DTGVSQNPRHKITKRGQNVTFRCDPISEHNRLYWYRQTLGQGPEFLTYFQNEAQLEKSRLLSDRFSAERPKGSFSTLEIQRTEQGDSAMYLCASSRRASGGLFNEQFFGPGTRLTVL.

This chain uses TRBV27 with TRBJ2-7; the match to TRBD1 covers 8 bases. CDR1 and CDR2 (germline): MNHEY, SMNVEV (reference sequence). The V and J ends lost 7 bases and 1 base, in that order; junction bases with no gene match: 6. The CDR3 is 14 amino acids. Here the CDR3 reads CASMRQGQSYEQYF. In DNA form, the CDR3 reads TGTGCCAGCATGAGACAGGGGCAATCCTACGAGCAGTACTTC.

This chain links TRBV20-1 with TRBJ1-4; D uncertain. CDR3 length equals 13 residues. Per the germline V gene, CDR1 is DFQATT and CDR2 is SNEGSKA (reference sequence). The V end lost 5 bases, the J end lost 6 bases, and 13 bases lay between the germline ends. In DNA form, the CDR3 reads TGCAGTGCTGACGTTACGGGCTATGAAAAACTGTTTTTT. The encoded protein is CSADVTGYEKLFF.

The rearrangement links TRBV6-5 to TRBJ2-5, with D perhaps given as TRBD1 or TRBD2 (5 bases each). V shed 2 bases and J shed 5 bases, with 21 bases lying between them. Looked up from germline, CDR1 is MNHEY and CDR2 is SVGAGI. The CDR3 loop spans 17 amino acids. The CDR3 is CASSYLARGAQRETQYF. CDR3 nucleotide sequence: TGTGCCAGCAGTTACCTGGCGAGAGGGGCCCAGAGGGAGACCCAGTACTTC.

CDR3 coding DNA: TGTGCCTGGGTGGGTGGGCTAGCGGAGTCAGATACGCAGTATTTT. It yields the protein CAWVGGLAESDTQYF. The chain recombines TRBV30 with TRBJ2-3, with 7 bases matching TRBD2. J lost 4 bases, V lost 5 bases, and 12 bases had no gene match. The CDR3 extends over 15 amino acids. CDR1 is GTSNPN and CDR2 is SVGIG in the germline V gene (reference sequence).

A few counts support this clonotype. The CDR3 region is CASSVMGQGLEKAFF. The DNA for the CDR3 is TGTGCCAGCTCTGTCATGGGACAGGGGTTAGAAAAAGCTTTCTTT. The chain is built from TRBV12-3 or TRBV12-4 and TRBJ1-1; 10 nucleotides match TRBD1. The CDR3 extends over 15 amino acids. J lost 9 bases, V lost 8 bases, and 15 bases had no gene match.

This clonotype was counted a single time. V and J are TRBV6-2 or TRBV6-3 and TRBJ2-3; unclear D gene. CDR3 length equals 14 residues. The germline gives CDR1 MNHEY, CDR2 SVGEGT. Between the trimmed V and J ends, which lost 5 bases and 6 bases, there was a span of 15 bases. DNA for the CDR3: TGTGCCAGCAGTCTCCCGGGCCCCCTGGATACGCAGTATTTT. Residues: CASSLPGPLDTQYF.

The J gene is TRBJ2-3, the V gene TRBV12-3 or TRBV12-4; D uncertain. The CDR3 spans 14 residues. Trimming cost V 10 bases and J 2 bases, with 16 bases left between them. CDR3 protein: CATMKRIVTDTQYF. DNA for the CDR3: TGTGCCACCATGAAACGTATCGTCACAGATACGCAGTATTTT.

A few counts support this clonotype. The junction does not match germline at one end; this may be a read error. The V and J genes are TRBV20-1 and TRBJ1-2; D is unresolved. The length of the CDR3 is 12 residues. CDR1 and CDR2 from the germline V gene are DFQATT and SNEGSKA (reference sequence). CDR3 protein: CSARDGEYGYAF. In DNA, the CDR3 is TGCAGTGCTAGAGATGGGGAATATGGCTACGCCTTC.

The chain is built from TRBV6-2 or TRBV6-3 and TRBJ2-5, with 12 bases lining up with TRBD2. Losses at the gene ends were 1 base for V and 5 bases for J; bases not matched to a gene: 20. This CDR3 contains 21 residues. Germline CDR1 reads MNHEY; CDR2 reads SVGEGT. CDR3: CASSYWTSGVNHGRTRETQYF. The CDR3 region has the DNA TGTGCCAGCAGTTACTGGACTAGCGGGGTGAACCATGGGAGGACAAGGGAGACCCAGTACTTC.